This T cell receptor (beta chain) emerged from a study of cytomegalovirus exposure and HLA in healthy donors. The length of the CDR3 is 14 residues. Trimming took 4 bases from V and 3 from J; bases not matched to a gene: 3. CDR1 SGHKS and CDR2 YYEKEE come from the germline V gene (reference sequence). Worth noting for this clone: Its target is not known.

The study, taken as a whole, reports: In a later analysis, TCR beta V- and J-gene trimming was associated with a missense DCLRE1C variant. Indistinguishable V segments such as TRBV6-2 and TRBV6-3 were excluded.

Primers included in the PCR were 60 Vbeta and 13 Jbeta primers. Some clones are missing from TCRdb's copy, which holds only in-frame ones; the method was immunoSEQ multiplex PCR. The sample has approximately 120,000 clones, under 85% seen once. V usage is TRBV5-5 and J usage is TRBJ1-5, with 8 bases identical to TRBD1. What was sequenced was PBMCs. This sequence originates from a woman aged 40 to 50 in good health and CMV-seropositive. The CDR3 spells CASSPTGDNQPQHF. The CDR3 bases are TGTGCCAGCAGCCCGACAGGGGACAATCAGCCCCAGCATTTT.